What follows are 6 T cell receptor beta chains derived from one specimen sequenced in a study of T cells after yellow fever vaccination. TCRdb ran MiXCR on the 5' RACE reads and lists one entry per CDR3 protein. The sample contains some 670,000 distinct CDR3 sequences, approximately 13% of which appear only once. The sample consisted of PBMCs, taken on the day of the yellow fever booster vaccination. These receptors were taken from a man aged 25-45 years who received the YFV17D yellow fever vaccine.

The chain joins TRBV7-3 to TRBJ2-3, with TRBD2 matching 10 bases. The CDR3 contains 17 residues. With V trimmed by 4 bases and J by 4 bases, 11 bases remained unmatched. Looked up from germline, CDR1 is SGHTA and CDR2 is FQGTGA. CDR3 sequence reads: CASSSSSSGGLPDTQYF. The CDR3 DNA reads TGTGCCAGCAGCTCCTCATCTAGCGGGGGTCTTCCAGATACGCAGTATTTT.

The rearrangement uses TRBV18 and TRBJ1-1; TRBD1 aligns across 8 bases. Trimming took 0 bases from V and 4 from J; bases not matched to a gene: 4. Per the germline V gene, CDR1 is KGHSH and CDR2 is LQKENI. This CDR3 is built from 15 residues. The CDR3 spells CASSPPGQGGTEAFF. DNA for the CDR3: TGTGCCAGCTCACCACCTGGACAGGGAGGCACTGAAGCTTTCTTT.

The sample holds many counts of this clonotype. The chain is built from TRBV29-1 and TRBJ2-7, with a tentative D call TRBD1 (6 bases). Germline V lookup: CDR1 SQVTM, CDR2 ANQGSEA. This CDR3 is built from 13 residues. V lost 4 bases and J lost 2, with 12 bases in between. The CDR3 spells CSVVGTGTYEQYF. In DNA, the CDR3 is TGCAGCGTTGTTGGTACAGGGACCTACGAGCAGTACTTC.

The table lists this clonotype with a few counts. The rearrangement uses TRBV2 and TRBJ2-3; 12 bases map to TRBD2. Unmatched junction bases numbered 7, after V lost 5 bases and J lost 4 bases. CDR3 length: 16 residues. Germline V gene sequence: CDR1 SNHLY, CDR2 FYNNEI. As DNA, the CDR3 is TGTGCCAGCAGTCCTGGACTAGCGGGATGGGCAGATACGCAGTATTTT. Its protein product is CASSPGLAGWADTQYF.

The gene calls are TRBV12-3 or TRBV12-4 and TRBJ2-1; 10 bases fit TRBD2. The ends lost 5 bases at V and 4 bases at J; junction bases unmatched: 2. The CDR3 sequence is 14 residues long. CDR3 region: CASSDSGGYNEQFF. The CDR3 bases are TGTGCCAGCAGTGATAGCGGGGGGTACAATGAGCAGTTCTTC.

The chain couples TRBV11-2 to TRBJ2-7, with 9 bases that match TRBD2. This CDR3 is built from 13 residues. Germline loops: CDR1 SGHAT, CDR2 FQNNGV. J lost 6 bases, V lost 5 bases, and 5 bases had no gene match. The DNA for the CDR3 is TGTGCCAGCAGCACGGGACTAGCTGCCGAGCAGTACTTC. Translation: CASSTGLAAEQYF.